This is a list of T cell receptor beta chains from one sample in a study of blood T cell repertoires in COVID-19. Only in-frame clones appear in the TCRdb table, and some are missing; sequencing was by immunoSEQ multiplex PCR. The sample includes roughly 360,000 clones, 70% to 90% of them seen just once. Sequenced material: PBMCs or T cells enriched from blood (not recorded which). The receptors come from a young man who had recovered from COVID-19. Each CDR3 is given with its conserved first and last residue. D genes are given only for firm matches. Clone sizes are given selectively: once, few, many, or a class where the clone is expanded.

CDR3 DNA	CDR3 protein	CDR3 length	D gene	clone size	J gene	V gene
TGTGCCAGCAGCTGGGTAGCGCACCTAAATGAGCAGTTCTTC	CASSWVAHLNEQFF	14	NA	NA	TRBJ2-1	TRBV7-2
TGTGCCAGCAGTTCGACGGCTGCTCCGGGACAGATGAACACCGGGGAGCTGTTTTTT	CASSSTAAPGQMNTGELFF	19	TRBD1	NA	TRBJ2-2	TRBV5-6
TGCGCCAGCAGCCCAGGGACGGGAGTAGATCAGCCCCAGCATTTT	CASSPGTGVDQPQHF	15	NA	NA	TRBJ1-5	TRBV4-3
TGTGCCAGTAGTGACCTAGGGGGTAACACTGAAGCTTTCTTT	CASSDLGGNTEAFF	14	NA	NA	TRBJ1-1	TRBV19
TGTGCCAGCAGCTTACCCCCGGGATCAACCTACGAGCAGTACTTC	CASSLPPGSTYEQYF	15	NA	once	TRBJ2-7	TRBV11-2
TGTGCCAGCAGCGCAGGGTACTCCTACGAGCAGTACTTC	CASSAGYSYEQYF	13	NA	NA	TRBJ2-7	TRBV5-4
TGTGCCAGCAGCCCTGGAGGACAGGGGAACACCGGGGAGCTGTTTTTT	CASSPGGQGNTGELFF	16	TRBD1	NA	TRBJ2-2	TRBV5-5
TGTGCCAGCAGTTTAGTATCCGCCCTGAATTCACCCCTCCACTTT	CASSLVSALNSPLHF	15	NA	NA	TRBJ1-6	TRBV6-2/TRBV6-3
TGTGCCAGCTCCCCCGGGAGCAATCAGCCCCAGCATTTT	CASSPGSNQPQHF	13	NA	NA	TRBJ1-5	TRBV18
TGTGCCAGCAGTTTCCCGGGGAGTCGGGAGCAGTACTTC	CASSFPGSREQYF	13	NA	NA	TRBJ2-7	TRBV6-5
TGTGCCAGCAGCCAGGACAGGGGGCTGCTCTATGGCTACACCTTC	CASSQDRGLLYGYTF	15	TRBD1	NA	TRBJ1-2	TRBV7-2
TGCAGCGTTGGACGGGACAGGGATGACACTGAAGCTTTCTTT	CSVGRDRDDTEAFF	14	TRBD1	NA	TRBJ1-1	TRBV29-1
TGTGCCAGCAGTGAACCGCGGGGGGGCCCCGACAATGAGCAGTTCTTC	CASSEPRGGPDNEQFF	16	TRBD2	NA	TRBJ2-1	TRBV2
TGTGCCAGCAGCTTCGGCGGCTTAAGCTCCTACAATGAGCAGTTCTTC	CASSFGGLSSYNEQFF	16	NA	NA	TRBJ2-1	TRBV11-3
TGTGCCAGCAGCCAGAAGGGGATCGGTGGGGAGCTGTTTTTT	CASSQKGIGGELFF	14	NA	NA	TRBJ2-2	TRBV4-2
TGTGCCAGTAGTATCTTGGGGGGCACCGGGGAGCTGTTTTTT	CASSILGGTGELFF	14	NA	NA	TRBJ2-2	TRBV19
TGTGCCAGCAGTGAAAGGGCAGGGGCGGAGACCCAGTACTTC	CASSERAGAETQYF	14	NA	NA	TRBJ2-5	TRBV6-1
TGTGCCTGGAAGGGAGGTGGCGGGTGGGCCACTGAAGCTTTCTTT	CAWKGGGGWATEAFF	15	NA	few	TRBJ1-1	TRBV30
TGTGCCATCAGCCTCGGGGGGACAGGGGGTCTTTTGGCCACTGAAGCTTTCTTT	CAISLGGTGGLLATEAFF	18	TRBD1	NA	TRBJ1-1	TRBV10-3
TGTGCCTGGAGTCCCCCCGGGACAGGGGGCACCGGGGAGCTGTTTTTT	CAWSPPGTGGTGELFF	16	TRBD1	NA	TRBJ2-2	TRBV30
TGTGCCAGCAGTTACTCCTTTCAGGGGCTTTCACCCCTCCACTTT	CASSYSFQGLSPLHF	15	NA	once	TRBJ1-6	TRBV6-5
TGCGCCAGCAGCCAATCCCAGGACAGTTGGACCACTGAAGCTTTCTTT	CASSQSQDSWTTEAFF	16	NA	once	TRBJ1-1	TRBV4-1
TGTGCCACCTCGAAACTAGCGGGGCGCTACAATGAGCAGTTCTTC	CATSKLAGRYNEQFF	15	TRBD2	NA	TRBJ2-1	TRBV10-3
TGTGCCAGCATGACAGGGGACACAACTAATGAAAAACTGTTTTTT	CASMTGDTTNEKLFF	15	TRBD1	NA	TRBJ1-4	TRBV2
TGTGCCACCAGGGCCGATCCCTTAGGGACAGCCGCTTGCCGTCAGCCCCAGCATTTT	CATRADPLGTAACRQPQHF	19	TRBD1	once	TRBJ1-5	TRBV24-1
TGTGCCAGCAGCCGAGGACTAGCGGAAGAGACCCAGTACTTC	CASSRGLAEETQYF	14	TRBD2	NA	TRBJ2-5	TRBV5-4
TGTGCCAGCAGCTTCCCTCGCACCGGCGGAGAGACCCAGTACTTC	CASSFPRTGGETQYF	15	NA	NA	TRBJ2-5	TRBV7-9
TGTGCCAGCAGTTTATTCGGTGACAGAACTAGCAATCAGCCCCAGCATTTT	CASSLFGDRTSNQPQHF	17	NA	once	TRBJ1-5	TRBV27
TGTGCCAGCCGTAAACCAGGGGGCACTGAAGCTTTCTTT	CASRKPGGTEAFF	13	TRBD1	NA	TRBJ1-1	TRBV6-5
TGTGCCAGTCTAGCTACAGGGGGCCGACAGCCCCAGCATTTT	CASLATGGRQPQHF	14	TRBD1	NA	TRBJ1-5	TRBV19
TGTGCCAGCAGTTACTGGGACAGGGGCACAGATACGCAGTATTTT	CASSYWDRGTDTQYF	15	TRBD1	few	TRBJ2-3	TRBV6-6
TGTGCCAGCAGTTACGTACAGGGGGGGGAGGTCTTT	CASSYVQGGEVF	12	TRBD1	NA	TRBJ1-1	TRBV6-5
TGTGCCAGCAGCTTTCGTGATGAGCAGTTCTTC	CASSFRDEQFF	11	NA	few	TRBJ2-1	TRBV5-4
TGTGCCATCAAGGGGAACGGCAATTCACCCCTCCACTTT	CAIKGNGNSPLHF	13	NA	NA	TRBJ1-6	TRBV10-3
TGCGCCAGCAGTTCGGAGGGCTACGAGCAGTACTTC	CASSSEGYEQYF	12	NA	NA	TRBJ2-7	TRBV5-1
TGTGCCAGCTCACCAGCCGCTGCCCAGGGGGGAGCTTTCTTT	CASSPAAAQGGAFF	14	TRBD1	NA	TRBJ1-1	TRBV18
TGTGCCAGCAGCTTAGGAGGACACCCCACAGATACGCAGTATTTT	CASSLGGHPTDTQYF	15	NA	few	TRBJ2-3	TRBV7-2
TGTGCCAGCAGCCCCCTGGCAGGGCCCATGAACACTGAAGCTTTCTTT	CASSPLAGPMNTEAFF	16	NA	NA	TRBJ1-1	TRBV7-9
TGCGCCAGCAGCCTTAGGGAGCGGGGGGGCCGCGAGACCCAGTACTTC	CASSLRERGGRETQYF	16	TRBD2	few	TRBJ2-5	TRBV4-1